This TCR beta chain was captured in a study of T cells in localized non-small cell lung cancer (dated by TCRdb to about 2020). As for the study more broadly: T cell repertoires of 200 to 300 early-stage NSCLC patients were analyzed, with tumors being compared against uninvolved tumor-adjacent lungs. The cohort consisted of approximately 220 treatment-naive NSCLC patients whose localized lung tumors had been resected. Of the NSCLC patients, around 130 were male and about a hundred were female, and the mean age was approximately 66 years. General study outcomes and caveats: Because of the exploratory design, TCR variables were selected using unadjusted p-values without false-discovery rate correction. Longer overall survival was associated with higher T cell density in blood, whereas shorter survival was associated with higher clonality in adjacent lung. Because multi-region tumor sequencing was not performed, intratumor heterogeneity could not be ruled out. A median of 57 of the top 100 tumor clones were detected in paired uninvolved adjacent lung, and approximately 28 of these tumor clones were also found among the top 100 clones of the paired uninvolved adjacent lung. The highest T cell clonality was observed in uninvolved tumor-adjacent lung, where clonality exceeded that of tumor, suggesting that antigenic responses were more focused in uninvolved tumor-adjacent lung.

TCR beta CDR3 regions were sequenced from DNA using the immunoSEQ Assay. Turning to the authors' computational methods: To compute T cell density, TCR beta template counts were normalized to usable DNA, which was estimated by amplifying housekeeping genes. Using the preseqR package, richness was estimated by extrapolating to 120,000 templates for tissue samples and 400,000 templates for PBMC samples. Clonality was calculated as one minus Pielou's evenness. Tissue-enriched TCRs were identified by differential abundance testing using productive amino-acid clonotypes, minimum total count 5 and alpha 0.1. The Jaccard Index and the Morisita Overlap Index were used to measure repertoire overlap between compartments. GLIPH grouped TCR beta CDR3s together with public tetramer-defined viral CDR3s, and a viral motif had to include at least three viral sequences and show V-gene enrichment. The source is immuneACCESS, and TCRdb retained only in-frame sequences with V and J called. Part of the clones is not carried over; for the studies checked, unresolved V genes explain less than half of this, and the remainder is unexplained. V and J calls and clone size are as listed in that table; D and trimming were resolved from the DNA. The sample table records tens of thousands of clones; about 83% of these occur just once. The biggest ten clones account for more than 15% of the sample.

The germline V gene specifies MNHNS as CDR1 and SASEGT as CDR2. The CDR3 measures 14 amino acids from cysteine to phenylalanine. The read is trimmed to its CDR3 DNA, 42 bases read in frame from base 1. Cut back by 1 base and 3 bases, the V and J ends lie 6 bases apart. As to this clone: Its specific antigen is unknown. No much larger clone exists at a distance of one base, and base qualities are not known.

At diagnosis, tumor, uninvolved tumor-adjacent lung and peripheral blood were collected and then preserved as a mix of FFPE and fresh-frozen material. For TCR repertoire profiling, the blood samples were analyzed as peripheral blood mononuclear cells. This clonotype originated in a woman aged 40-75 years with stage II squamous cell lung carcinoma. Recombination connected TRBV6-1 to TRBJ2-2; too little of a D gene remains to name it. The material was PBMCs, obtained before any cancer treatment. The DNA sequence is TGTGCCAGCAGTGAAGGGACCTACACCGGGGAGCTGTTTTTT. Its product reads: CASSEGTYTGELFF.